The next 10 T cell receptor beta chains were all read from a single sample in a study of T cells after yellow fever vaccination. TCRdb ran MiXCR on the 5' RACE reads and lists one entry per CDR3 protein. The sample has some 550,000 distinct CDR3 sequences; 15% to 20% are singletons. Sample: PBMCs, taken 15 days after the yellow fever booster vaccination. These receptors were obtained from a man aged 25 to 40 who received the YFV17D yellow fever vaccine.

The chain links TRBV2 to TRBJ2-7; no clear D. The germline gives CDR1 SNHLY, CDR2 FYNNEI. V lost 8 bases and J lost 7, with 24 bases in between. The CDR3 is 15 residues long. CDR3 region: CASVGYRITSVEQYF. CDR3 in DNA: TGTGCCAGCGTTGGATATCGAATCACCTCCGTTGAGCAGTACTTC.

This clonotype was detected a few times. The genes are TRBV2 and TRBJ2-6; D might be TRBD1 (5 bases). Trimming removed 7 bases from V and 2 bases from J, with 18 bases in between. The germline V gene has CDR1 SNHLY and CDR2 FYNNEI. The CDR3 length is 17 residues. The CDR3 region is CASIPEGVPTGANVLTF. CDR3 DNA sequence: TGTGCCAGCATCCCGGAAGGGGTTCCGACTGGGGCCAACGTCCTGACTTTC.

The V gene is TRBV29-1, the J gene TRBJ2-2, with 7 bases matching TRBD1. The length of the CDR3 is 15 residues. Germline values: CDR1 SQVTM, CDR2 ANQGSEA. J lost 5 bases, V lost 6 bases, and 12 bases had no gene match. The CDR3 loop is CSVAWTGQRTGELFF. In DNA, the CDR3 is TGCAGCGTCGCCTGGACAGGTCAACGGACCGGGGAGCTGTTTTTT.

The chain joins TRBV19 to TRBJ2-7; perhaps TRBD2 as D (5 bases). The CDR3 runs to 15 residues. V lost 3 bases and J 0 bases, leaving 12 bases between the germline ends. Per germline, CDR1 LNHDA and CDR2 SQIVND (reference sequence). This CDR3 reads CASSIGTRSSYEQYF. CDR3 DNA: TGTGCCAGTAGTATTGGAACTAGGAGCTCCTACGAGCAGTACTTC.

CDR3 region: CASSQDRGGTYEQYF. CDR3 nucleotides: TGCGCCAGCAGCCAAGATAGGGGGGGGACCTACGAGCAGTACTTC. The rearrangement uses TRBV4-3 and TRBJ2-7; a possible D gene is TRBD2 (7 bases). The V end was cut by 0 bases, the J end by 2 bases, with 11 bases between. Germline V gene sequence: CDR1 LGHNA, CDR2 YSLEER. This CDR3 region has 15 residues.

The J gene is TRBJ1-1, the V gene TRBV3-1, with TRBD1 matching over 7 bases. Trimming took 2 bases from V and 3 from J; bases not matched to a gene: 3. The CDR3 has 14 amino acids. Germline assignment: CDR1 LGHDT and CDR2 YNNKEL (reference sequence). CDR3 loop: CASSQRGRDTEAFF. The CDR3 DNA follows: TGTGCCAGCAGCCAAAGGGGGCGAGACACTGAAGCTTTCTTT. Together with reference TRBV3-1 and TRBJ1-1, the CDR3 gives the full variable domain: DTAVSQTPKYLVTQMGNDKSIKCEQNLGHDTMYWYKQDSKKFLKIMFSYNNKELIINETVPNRFSPKSPDKAHLNLHINSLELGDSAVYFCASSQRGRDTEAFFGQGTRLTVV.

This clonotype was counted between two and nine times. The chain is built from TRBV30 and TRBJ2-3; D unresolved. Germline assignment: CDR1 GTSNPN and CDR2 SVGIG (reference sequence). This CDR3 is built from 11 residues. The V and J ends lost 7 bases and 2 bases respectively, with 7 bases between them. Written as DNA, the CDR3 is TGTGCCTCCGGTGTCACAGATACGCAGTATTTT. Translation gives CASGVTDTQYF.

This clonotype has just a few counts. This sequence joins TRBV6-4 and TRBJ2-1; D is tentatively TRBD1 or TRBD2 (5 bases each). V was shortened by 6 bases and J by 8 bases, with 8 bases between the two germline ends. The CDR3 totals 11 residues. Per germline, CDR1 MRHNA and CDR2 SNTAGT. CDR3 loop: CASSRGHEQFF. CDR3 sequence (DNA): TGTGCCAGCAGCCGGGGCCATGAGCAGTTCTTC.

The gene calls are TRBV24-1 and TRBJ2-1; no clear D gene. V was shortened by 9 bases and J by 3 bases, with 14 bases between the two germline ends. The CDR3 has 14 amino acids. CDR1 and CDR2 from the germline V gene are KGHDR and SFDVKD. CDR3 amino acids: CATGSTKLYNEQFF. CDR3 nucleotides: TGTGCCACCGGCTCGACGAAGCTCTACAATGAGCAGTTCTTC.

The CDR3 nucleotides read TGCAGCGTCCGAGGACTAGCCTACGAGCAGTACTTC. Protein: CSVRGLAYEQYF. The chain recombines TRBV29-1 with TRBJ2-7; the match to TRBD2 covers 7 bases. The CDR3 length is 12 residues. From germline, CDR1 is SQVTM and CDR2 ANQGSEA. Trimming removed 6 bases from V and 2 bases from J; junction bases left unmatched: 4.